This entry lists 20 T cell receptor beta chains sequenced from one sample in a study of shared clonotypes between healthy human individuals. TCRdb's table, derived via immunoSEQ multiplex PCR, lists solely in-frame clones and lacks some. This table holds fewer than 1.8 million clones, roughly 98.5% found once. Sequencing input: naive CD4+ T cells sorted from blood. Subset defined: CD45RA+ positively selected. These receptors all come from a man aged 25-45 years in good health.

The chain recombines TRBV11-2 with TRBJ2-3, with TRBD2 identical over 7 bases. This CDR3 comprises 13 residues. V was clipped by 7 bases and J by 5 bases; unmatched bases: 6. Germline loops: CDR1 SGHAT, CDR2 FQNNGV. CDR3 in amino acids: CASTPGRGDTQYF. The CDR3 DNA reads TGTGCCAGCACACCAGGGAGGGGAGATACGCAGTATTTT.

CDR3 coding DNA: TGCAGTGCTATTATCCATGATACGCAGTATTTT. Protein sequence: CSAIIHDTQYF. The genes are TRBV20-1 and TRBJ2-3; D unresolved. V shed 4 bases and J shed 6 bases, with 8 bases lying between them. This CDR3 has 11 residues. Germline V gene data show CDR1 as DFQATT and CDR2 as SNEGSKA (reference sequence).

This sequence joins TRBV19 and TRBJ1-4, with D possibly TRBD1 on 5 matching bases. Germline loops: CDR1 LNHDA, CDR2 SQIVND (reference sequence). The CDR3 contains 16 residues. Trimming removed 2 bases at V and 2 bases at J, with 12 bases between. The CDR3 region is CASSITGVWTNEKLFF. CDR3 sequence (DNA): TGTGCCAGTAGTATAACGGGGGTTTGGACTAATGAAAAACTGTTTTTT.

The chain couples TRBV7-9 to TRBJ1-5; possibly TRBD1 for D (6 bases). V lost 3 bases, J lost 7 bases, and 22 bases lay in between. The CDR3 loop spans 17 amino acids. Looked up from germline, CDR1 is SEHNR and CDR2 is FQNEAQ (reference sequence). CDR3 amino acids: CASSLGHFGGREQPQHF. The CDR3 DNA is TGTGCCAGCAGCTTGGGGCATTTTGGGGGGCGAGAACAGCCCCAGCATTTT. Full variable domain (outside the CDR3, taken from reference TRBV7-9 and TRBJ1-5): DTGVSQNPRHKITKRGQNVTFRCDPISEHNRLYWYRQTLGQGPEFLTYFQNEAQLEKSRLLSDRFSAERPKGSFSTLEIQRTEQGDSAMYLCASSLGHFGGREQPQHFGDGTRLSIL.

The chain links TRBV19 to TRBJ2-1; D possibly uses TRBD1 or TRBD2 (5 bases each). The CDR3 runs to 13 residues. The V end lost 1 base, the J end lost 9 bases, and 10 bases lay between the germline ends. Germline values: CDR1 LNHDA, CDR2 SQIVND (reference sequence). CDR3 protein: CASSIGSGTEQFF. The CDR3 DNA sequence: TGTGCCAGTAGTATAGGTTCAGGGACTGAGCAGTTCTTC. The variable domain in full, completed from reference TRBV19 and TRBJ2-1, reads DGGITQSPKYLFRKEGQNVTLSCEQNLNHDAMYWYRQDPGQGLRLIYYSQIVNDFQKGDIAEGYSVSREKKESFPLTVTSAQKNPTAFYLCASSIGSGTEQFFGPGTRLTVL.

CDR3 sequence reads: CASSSSVTGANVLTF. In DNA, the CDR3 is TGTGCCAGCTCATCATCGGTGACTGGGGCCAACGTCCTGACTTTC. The rearrangement uses TRBV18 and TRBJ2-6, with no clear D. This CDR3 has 15 amino acids. V was pared by 5 bases and J by 2 bases, with 10 bases between. The germline CDR1 and CDR2 sequences are KGHSH and LQKENI.

V usage is TRBV5-1 and J usage is TRBJ2-7; 14 bases match TRBD2. Germline values: CDR1 SGHRS, CDR2 YFSETQ. The CDR3 consists of 19 residues. V lost 4 bases to trimming and J lost 6 bases; unmatched junction nucleotides: 18. CDR3 sequence (DNA): TGCGCCAGCAGCCGTGGGTCCGGACTAGCGGGAGGCAGCACCAGCGAGCAGTACTTC. Its translation is CASSRGSGLAGGSTSEQYF.

The chain joins TRBV4-3 to TRBJ2-7; 8 bases match TRBD1. The CDR3 loop spans 15 amino acids. Germline CDR1 reads LGHNA; CDR2 reads YSLEER. V gave up 3 bases and J gave up 0 bases; unmatched junction bases: 4. This CDR3 is CASSQGTGNSYEQYF. The DNA of the CDR3 is TGCGCCAGCAGCCAGGGGACAGGAAACTCCTACGAGCAGTACTTC.

The chain employs TRBV5-4 and TRBJ1-2, with a weak D call TRBD1 (5 bases). V was shortened by 4 bases and J by 2 bases, with 9 bases between the two germline ends. CDR1 and CDR2 from the germline V gene are SGHNT and YYREEE (reference sequence). CDR3 length: 13 amino acids. The CDR3 nucleotides are TGTGCCAGCAGCCTGACAGAGAACTATGGCTACACCTTC. This gives the protein CASSLTENYGYTF.

The genes are TRBV4-1 and TRBJ2-2, with 8 bases lining up with TRBD1. The V and J ends lost 1 base and 7 bases, in that order; junction bases with no gene match: 8. Germline V gene lookup returns CDR1 MGHRA and CDR2 YSYEKL. The CDR3 runs 16 residues. CDR3 amino acids: CASSQVDQGAFGELFF. The CDR3 DNA reads TGCGCCAGCAGCCAAGTGGACCAGGGGGCTTTCGGGGAGCTGTTTTTT.

This rearrangement joins TRBV19 to TRBJ1-1; 7 bases are shared with TRBD1. Germline CDR1 LNHDA, CDR2 SQIVND (reference sequence). The trim removed 3 bases at V and 1 base at J, leaving 5 bases unmatched. This CDR3 region has 15 residues. The DNA for the CDR3 is TGTGCCAGTAGTATTTTGGGACAGAAGAACACTGAAGCTTTCTTT. It encodes CASSILGQKNTEAFF.

This chain connects TRBV18 to TRBJ2-5, with TRBD2 matching over 10 bases. V lost 5 bases to trimming and J lost 3 bases; unmatched junction nucleotides: 6. Germline CDR1 reads KGHSH; CDR2 reads LQKENI. This CDR3 spans 15 amino acids. The CDR3 bases are TGTGCCAGCTCATTAAGGACTAGCGGAGAAGAGACCCAGTACTTC. Encoded protein: CASSLRTSGEETQYF.

The gene calls are TRBV6-5 and TRBJ2-3; D unresolved. V was trimmed by 0 bases and J by 4 bases, leaving 14 bases between them. Germline CDR1 is MNHEY and CDR2 is SVGAGI. The CDR3 loop spans 16 amino acids. The CDR3 DNA follows: TGTGCCAGCAGTTACTCGAGGCTGGCTAACGCAGATACGCAGTATTTT. Its protein product is CASSYSRLANADTQYF.

Here the CDR3 DNA reads TGTGCCACCAGCAGAGACAGGGGGCAAATGTACGAGCAGTACTTC. This gives the protein CATSRDRGQMYEQYF. The rearrangement uses TRBV15 and TRBJ2-7, with 8 bases matching TRBD1. Per the germline V gene, CDR1 is LNHNV and CDR2 is YYDKDF (reference sequence). The CDR3 is 15 amino acids. Trimming removed 0 bases from V and 4 bases from J; junction bases left unmatched: 5.

This sequence joins TRBV5-1 and TRBJ2-3; TRBD1 matches 11 bases. There are 17 residues in the CDR3. Germline V CDR1 and CDR2: SGHRS, YFSETQ. J lost 4 bases, V lost 2 bases, and 9 bases had no gene match. CDR3 region: CASSFGPGQGVADTQYF. The CDR3, as DNA: TGCGCCAGCAGCTTCGGACCGGGACAGGGGGTTGCAGATACGCAGTATTTT.

The rearrangement joins TRBV7-8 to TRBJ1-1, with TRBD1 as a possible D gene (5 bases). V shed 5 bases and J shed 6 bases, with 19 bases lying between them. Germline values: CDR1 SGHVS, CDR2 FQNEAQ. This CDR3 is built from 15 residues. The CDR3 sequence: CASSTHGGPEAEAFF. DNA of the CDR3: TGTGCCAGCAGCACCCACGGGGGTCCAGAAGCTGAAGCTTTCTTT. The full variable domain, rest sourced from reference TRBV7-8 and TRBJ1-1, is GAGVSQSPRYKVAKRGQDVALRCDPISGHVSLFWYQQALGQGPEFLTYFQNEAQLDKSGLPSDRFFAERPEGSVSTLKIQRTQQEDSAVYLCASSTHGGPEAEAFFGQGTRLTVV.

The rearrangement uses TRBV29-1 and TRBJ1-2; no clear D gene. This CDR3 region has 14 residues. The germline V gene encodes CDR1 SQVTM and CDR2 ANQGSEA. V lost 4 bases and J lost 8, with 20 bases in between. The CDR3 region is CSVVIYQIRDGYTF. CDR3 coding DNA: TGCAGCGTTGTTATTTATCAGATCCGAGACGGCTACACCTTC.

This clone was seen once. The chain is built from TRBV27 and TRBJ2-7; 10 positions agree with TRBD2. Germline V gene sequence: CDR1 MNHEY, CDR2 SMNVEV (reference sequence). V dropped 5 bases and J dropped 6; count of bases not matched to a gene: 10. CDR3 size: 15 residues. The CDR3 protein is CASSTVPGLASEQYF. In DNA, the CDR3 is TGTGCCAGCAGTACCGTCCCGGGACTAGCGAGCGAGCAGTACTTC.

V usage is TRBV13 and J usage is TRBJ1-1, with D unresolved. In germline, CDR1 is PRHDT, CDR2 FYEKMQ (reference sequence). The CDR3 consists of 16 residues. Trimming pared 3 bases from V and 1 base from J, leaving 15 bases between. For the CDR3, the DNA is TGTGCCAGCAGCTTTGTCAAGAGAACGGAGAACACTGAAGCTTTCTTT. Its protein is CASSFVKRTENTEAFF.

The chain couples TRBV7-9 to TRBJ2-7; D possibly corresponds to TRBD2 (5 bases). The CDR3 is made up of 17 amino acids. Trimming took off 5 bases at V and 5 bases at J, with 25 bases between the two ends. Germline V gene data show CDR1 as SEHNR and CDR2 as FQNEAQ (reference sequence). In DNA form, the CDR3 reads TGTGCCAGCAGCAACCCGGGGTGGGTAGGTTTACGGAACGAGCAGTACTTC. Amino acids: CASSNPGWVGLRNEQYF. Drawing the rest from reference TRBV7-9 and TRBJ2-7, the complete variable domain is DTGVSQNPRHKITKRGQNVTFRCDPISEHNRLYWYRQTLGQGPEFLTYFQNEAQLEKSRLLSDRFSAERPKGSFSTLEIQRTEQGDSAMYLCASSNPGWVGLRNEQYFGPGTRLTVT.